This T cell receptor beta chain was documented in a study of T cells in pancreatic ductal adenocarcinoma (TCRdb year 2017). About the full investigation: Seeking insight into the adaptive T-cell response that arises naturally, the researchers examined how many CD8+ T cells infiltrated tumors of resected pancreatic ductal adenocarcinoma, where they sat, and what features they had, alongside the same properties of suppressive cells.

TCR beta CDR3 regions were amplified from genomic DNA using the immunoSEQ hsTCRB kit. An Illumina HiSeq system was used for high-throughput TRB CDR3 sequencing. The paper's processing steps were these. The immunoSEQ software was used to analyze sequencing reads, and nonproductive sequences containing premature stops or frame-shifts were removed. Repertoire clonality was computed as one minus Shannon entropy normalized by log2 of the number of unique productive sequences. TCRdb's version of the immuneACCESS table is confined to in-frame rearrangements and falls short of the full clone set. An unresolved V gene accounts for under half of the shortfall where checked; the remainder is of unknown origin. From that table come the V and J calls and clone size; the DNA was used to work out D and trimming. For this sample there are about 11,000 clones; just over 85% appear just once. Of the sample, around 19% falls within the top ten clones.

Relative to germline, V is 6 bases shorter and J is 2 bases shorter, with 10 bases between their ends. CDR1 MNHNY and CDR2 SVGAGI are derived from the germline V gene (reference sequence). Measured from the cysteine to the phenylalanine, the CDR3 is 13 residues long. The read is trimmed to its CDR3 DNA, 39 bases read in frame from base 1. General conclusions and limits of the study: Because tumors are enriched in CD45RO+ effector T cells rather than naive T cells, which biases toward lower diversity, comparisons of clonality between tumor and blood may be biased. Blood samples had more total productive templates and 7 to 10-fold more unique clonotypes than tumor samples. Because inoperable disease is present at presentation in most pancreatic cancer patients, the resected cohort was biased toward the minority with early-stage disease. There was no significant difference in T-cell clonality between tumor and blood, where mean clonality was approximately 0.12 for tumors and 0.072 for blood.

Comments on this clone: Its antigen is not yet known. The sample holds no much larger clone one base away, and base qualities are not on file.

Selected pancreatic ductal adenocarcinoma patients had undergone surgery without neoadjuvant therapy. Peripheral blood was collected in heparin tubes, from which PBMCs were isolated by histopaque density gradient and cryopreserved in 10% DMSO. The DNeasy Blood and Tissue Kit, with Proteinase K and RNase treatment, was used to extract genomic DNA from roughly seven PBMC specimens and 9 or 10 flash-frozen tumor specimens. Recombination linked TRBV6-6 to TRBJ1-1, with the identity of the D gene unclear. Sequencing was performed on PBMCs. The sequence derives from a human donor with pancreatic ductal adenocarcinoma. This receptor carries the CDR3 CASRGMGNTEAFF. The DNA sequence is TGTGCCAGCAGAGGGATGGGTAACACTGAAGCTTTCTTT.